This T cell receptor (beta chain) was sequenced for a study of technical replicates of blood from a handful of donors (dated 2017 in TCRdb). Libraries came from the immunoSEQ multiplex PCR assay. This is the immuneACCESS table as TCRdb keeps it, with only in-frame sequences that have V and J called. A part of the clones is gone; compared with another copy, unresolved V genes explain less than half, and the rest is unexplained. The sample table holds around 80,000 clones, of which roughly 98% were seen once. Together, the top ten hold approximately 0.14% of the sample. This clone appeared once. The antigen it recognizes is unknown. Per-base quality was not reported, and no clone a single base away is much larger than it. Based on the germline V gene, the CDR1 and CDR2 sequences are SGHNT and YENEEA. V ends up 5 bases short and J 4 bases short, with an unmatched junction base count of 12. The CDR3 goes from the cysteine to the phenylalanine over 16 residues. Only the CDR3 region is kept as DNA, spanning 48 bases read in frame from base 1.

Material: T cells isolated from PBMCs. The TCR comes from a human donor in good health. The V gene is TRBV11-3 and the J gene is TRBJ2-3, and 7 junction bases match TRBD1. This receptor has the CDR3 CASSESTFTGADTQYF. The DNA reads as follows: TGTGCCAGCAGCGAGTCAACCTTTACAGGGGCAGATACGCAGTATTTT.